This T cell receptor beta chain was obtained from a study of Ad26.COV2.S vaccination and SARS-CoV-2 variants. Turning to the study itself: Intramuscular Ad26.COV2.S at 5x10^10 or 1x10^11 viral particles.

Study observations and caveats: Spike-specific TCR breadth in vaccine recipients exceeded that seen in placebo recipients.

Trimming shortened V by 6 bases and J by 6 bases, and 12 bases separated the two germline ends. The CDR3 extends over 12 amino acids. Germline-derived CDR1 and CDR2 are SGHTA and FQGNSA. Comment on this clone: What it binds is not known.

Data came from immunoSEQ multiplex PCR; TCRdb stores just in-frame clones and leaves some out. The profile shows a few hundred thousand clones, 90% of them singletons. Documented treatment: 15 to 20 received Ad26.COV2.S at low or high dose, single or two shots; roughly five received placebo; per-sample allocation not given. The samples were gathered on day 63 after the first injection of vaccine or placebo. V gene TRBV7-2 combines with J gene TRBJ2-7, with D possibly TRBD2 on 5 matching bases. The sequencing here drew on peripheral blood, taken in a trial of Ad26.COV2.S vaccine versus placebo. The clonotype was recovered from a person aged 18-65 years who received the Ad26.COV2.S COVID-19 vaccine or a placebo. CDR3 in amino acids: CASSSAAGEQYF. The CDR3 bases are TGTGCCAGCAGTTCAGCCGCGGGCGAGCAGTACTTC.